This T cell receptor (beta chain) was identified in a study of cytomegalovirus exposure and HLA in healthy donors. Study-wide findings and caveats: In vitro experiments confirmed that a few CMV-associated chains were specific for CMV antigens. Later, an analysis showed that TCR beta chains associated with HLA were more clonally expanded than others that were equally common. A likely sequencing artifact accounted for one observed cluster of highly shared sequence variants.

Per germline, CDR1 SGHTS and CDR2 YDEGEE. This CDR3 comprises 17 residues. V lost 3 bases, J lost 5 bases, and 13 bases stayed unmatched. As to this clone: Its antigen is unidentified.

PCR amplification relied on 60 Vbeta primers (plus 13 Jbeta primers). TCRdb's copy holds only in-frame clones and misses some; the assay was immunoSEQ multiplex PCR. Of 110,000 or so clones listed, roughly two thirds were seen once; the top ten hold about 3.5%. The sequencing sample was made of PBMCs. This clonotype originated in a man aged 30 to 39 in good health and CMV-seronegative. V usage is TRBV5-8 and J usage is TRBJ1-5; TRBD1 aligns across 8 bases. The CDR3 sequence is CASSSRTGWKGYQPQHF. CDR3 DNA: TGTGCCAGCAGCTCTCGGACAGGGTGGAAGGGCTATCAGCCCCAGCATTTT. The full variable domain, in which reference TRBV5-8 and TRBJ1-5 provide the parts outside the CDR3, is EAGVTQSPTHLIKTRGQQATLRCSPISGHTSVYWYQQALGLGLQFLLWYDEGEERNRGNFPPRFSGRQFPNYSSELNVNALELEDSALYLCASSSRTGWKGYQPQHFGDGTRLSIL.